The sequence of this TCR beta chain was determined in a study of blood T cell repertoires in COVID-19. Study as a whole: PBMCs, B-cell-depleted T cells, or T cells were the source of the cDNA or gDNA that made up the material.

This table comes from immunoSEQ multiplex PCR, and its TCRdb copy is limited to in-frame clones, with some not included. Of a few hundred thousand clones in the sample, around 92% were seen once. This CDR3 contains 16 residues. The germline V gene encodes CDR1 MDHEN and CDR2 SYDVKM. V was trimmed by 3 bases and J by 5 bases, leaving 19 bases between them. The source of this sequence is a woman aged 25-40 years with COVID-19, enrolled during active disease. The specimen was peripheral blood. The rearrangement joins TRBV28 to TRBJ1-2, with D tentatively TRBD1 (6 bases). In nucleotides, the CDR3 is TGTGCCAGCAGTTTTATTCAGGGGACGGTGATATATGGCTACACCTTC. As protein: CASSFIQGTVIYGYTF.